Below, 3 T cell receptor beta chains from the same sample are listed, as sequenced in a study of blood T cell repertoires in COVID-19 (dated by TCRdb to 2019 to 2021). Library preparation employed the immunoSEQ multiplex PCR assay. TCRdb obtained this table from immuneACCESS and retained in-frame rearrangements with V and J assigned. These tables miss some clones; where compared with another copy, unresolved V genes account for less than half of the shortfall, and the remainder is unexplained. The table for this sample lists around 280,000 clones; around 88% of them were counted only once. 6% to 6.5% of the sample lies in the top ten. Sequencing was done on a sample of PBMCs or T cells enriched from blood (not recorded which). Receptors were obtained from a woman aged 40-49 years who had recovered from COVID-19.

The gene calls are TRBV24-1 and TRBJ2-1; no clear D gene. CDR1 is KGHDR and CDR2 is SFDVKD in the germline V gene. V was clipped by 1 base and J by 11 bases, with 14 bases between them. The CDR3 spans 14 residues. The CDR3 bases are TGTGCCACCAGTGATTTAGCGCGACCAGATCAGCAGTTCTTC. Its protein is CATSDLARPDQQFF.

This chain joins TRBV27 and TRBJ2-5, with 11 bases identical to TRBD2. The CDR3 covers 16 residues. Germline values: CDR1 MNHEY, CDR2 SMNVEV (reference sequence). Trimming at V came to 7 bases and at J to 7 bases, leaving 14 bases not matched to a gene. Here the CDR3 reads CASTSGPLAGGGTQYF. CDR3 DNA sequence: TGTGCCAGCACCTCAGGCCCGCTAGCGGGAGGTGGGACCCAGTACTTC.

This chain uses TRBV7-2 with TRBJ1-5, with D unresolved. Trimming left V 1 base short and J 0 bases short, with 7 bases between. The CDR3 runs 15 residues. Germline values: CDR1 SGHTA, CDR2 FQGNSA. CDR3 sequence: CASSLGGTSNQPQHF. Here the CDR3 DNA reads TGTGCCAGCAGCTTAGGAGGTACTAGCAATCAGCCCCAGCATTTT.